This T cell receptor (beta chain) was identified during a study of blood T cell repertoires in COVID-19. Study at large: PBMCs, B-cell-depleted T cells, or T cells provided the cDNA or gDNA that made up the material.

Assay used: immunoSEQ multiplex PCR; TCRdb lists only in-frame clones, some missing. Of some 300,000 clones listed, roughly 90% are singletons. The CDR3 totals 15 residues. CDR1 LGHNA and CDR2 YSLEER come from the germline V gene. V gave up 0 bases and J gave up 5 bases, with 8 bases separating them. Seattle-derived patients entered the study during active infection and were followed longitudinally. This TCR was recovered from a woman aged 40 to 50 with COVID-19, enrolled during active disease. The specimen sequenced was peripheral blood. V gene TRBV4-3 combines with J gene TRBJ1-6; no reliable D call. The CDR3 reads CASSQDSGNNSPLHF. CDR3 DNA: TGCGCCAGCAGCCAAGATTCAGGAAATAATTCACCCCTCCACTTT.